This TCR beta chain originates from a study of shared clonotypes between healthy human individuals. The genomic DNA of each subset was split evenly across several immunoSEQ plates. Profiled with immunoSEQ multiplex PCR; TCRdb holds only in-frame clones, not every one. The data show 550,000 to 650,000 clones, approximately 96% seen once. Naive CD8 cells comprised CD45RO-negative, CCR7-positively selected cells, excluding terminally differentiated effector memory CD45RA+ cells. Sequenced sample: naive CD8+ T cells sorted from blood. This clonotype was obtained from a woman aged 30 to 39 in good health.

The CDR3, as DNA: TGTGCCAGTCCGGGACGGGCCTACGAGCAGTACTTC. Its translation is CASPGRAYEQYF. V usage is TRBV6-1 and J usage is TRBJ2-7, with D perhaps TRBD1 or TRBD2 (5 bases each). The CDR3 runs to 12 residues. The germline V gene encodes CDR1 MNHNS and CDR2 SASEGT. Trimming shortened V by 9 bases and J by 2 bases, and 11 bases separated the two germline ends.